This T cell receptor beta chain was retrieved from a study of shared clonotypes between healthy human individuals. Whole-study context: Three CD4 naive, three CD4 memory, two CD8 naive and one CD8 memory plate were used per donor. Study results and caveats: What limited the represented genetic and exposure-history diversity was the small number of donors. Depth was large, yet rarefaction showed that sorted-subset sequencing was incomplete.

V gave up 1 base and J gave up 4 bases; unmatched junction bases: 4. The germline gives CDR1 SGHRS, CDR2 YFSETQ. The CDR3 extends over 16 amino acids. Donors were healthy HIV-negative adults without recent acute infections or vaccinations. Profiled with immunoSEQ multiplex PCR; TCRdb holds only in-frame clones, not every one. The repertoire holds about 1 million clones, with under 80% as singletons. A note on this clone: Its antigen is undetermined.

The specimen sequenced was memory CD4+ T cells sorted from blood. Documented subset: CD45RA-negative fraction. This rearrangement joins TRBV5-1 to TRBJ2-3; 12 bases agree with TRBD1. The sequence came from a man younger than 35 in good health. CDR3 nucleotides: TGCGCCAGCAGCTTGCGCGGGACAGGGGGCGCAGATACGCAGTATTTT. Protein product: CASSLRGTGGADTQYF.